Listed below are T cell receptor beta chains from one sample, sequenced in a study of T cells expressing NK-cell markers. Reprocessing the 5' RACE reads, TCRdb reports a single entry for every CDR3 protein and omits DNA. The sample includes 150,000 to 200,000 distinct CDR3 sequences. The sequenced sample consisted of blood T cells: a sorted CD56 or NKG2C T cell subset, CD4+ or CD8+ T cells, or bulk PBMC T cells (not recorded which). The receptors were sampled from a man between 18 and 69 years old in good health. The CDR3 runs from the conserved cysteine through the conserved F or W.

j_call v_call cdr3_aa
TRBJ2-3 TRBV6-1 CASSEALRTSGSTDTQYF
TRBJ2-3 TRBV19 CASSSGRETDTQYF
TRBJ1-2 TRBV7-9 CASSLRGRYGYTF
TRBJ1-6 TRBV5-6 CASKISGTYSPLHF
TRBJ2-3 TRBV7-8 CASSPRVSGDLTDTQYF
TRBJ2-5 TRBV14 CASSHFRGRGETQYF
TRBJ2-1 TRBV9 CASSVEDSGVNEQFF
TRBJ1-1 TRBV4-2 CASSHPGGGTEAFF
TRBJ2-1 TRBV6-1 CASSPGRGNEQFF
TRBJ2-3 TRBV20-1 CSANGLAASTDTQYF
TRBJ2-7 TRBV29-1 CSVADRVSYEQYF